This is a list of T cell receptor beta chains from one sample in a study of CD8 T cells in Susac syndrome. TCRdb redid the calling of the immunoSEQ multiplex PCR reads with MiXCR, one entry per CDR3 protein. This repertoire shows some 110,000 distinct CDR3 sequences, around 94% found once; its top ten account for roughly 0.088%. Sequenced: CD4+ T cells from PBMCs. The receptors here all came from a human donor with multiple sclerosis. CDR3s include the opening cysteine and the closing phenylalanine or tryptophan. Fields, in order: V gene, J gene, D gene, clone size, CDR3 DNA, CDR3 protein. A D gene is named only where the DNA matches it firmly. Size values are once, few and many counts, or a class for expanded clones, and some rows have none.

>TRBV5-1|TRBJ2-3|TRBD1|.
TGCGCCAGCAGCCCACAGCCCGGGACAGGGGGAACAGATACGCAGTATTTT
CASSPQPGTGGTDTQYF
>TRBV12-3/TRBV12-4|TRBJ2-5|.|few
TGTGCCAGCAGCTCCACCAGGGGACAGTACTTC
CASSSTRGQYF
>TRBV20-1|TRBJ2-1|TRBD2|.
TGCAGTGCTAGAGGCCTAGCGGGGGGGTATGAGCAGTTCTTC
CSARGLAGGYEQFF
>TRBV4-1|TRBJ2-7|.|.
TGCGCCAGCAGCCCAACCGGGAACTCCTACGAGCAGTACTTC
CASSPTGNSYEQYF
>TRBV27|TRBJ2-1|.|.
TGTGCCAGCAGTCTAGGACACGGTGTAGGTGAGCAGTTCTTC
CASSLGHGVGEQFF
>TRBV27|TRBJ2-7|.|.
TGTGCCAGCAGTTTGGGGGGCAGCCCCTACGAGCAGTACTTC
CASSLGGSPYEQYF
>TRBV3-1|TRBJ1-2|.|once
TGTGCCAGCAGCCAAACTGGGCGGACCTATGGCTACACCTTC
CASSQTGRTYGYTF
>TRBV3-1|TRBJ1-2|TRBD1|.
TGTGCCAGCAGCCGAGGGACAGGGGAAGGCTACACCTTC
CASSRGTGEGYTF
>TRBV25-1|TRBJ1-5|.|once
TGTGCCAGCGTTGGGGGCGGCAATCAGCCCCAGCATTTT
CASVGGGNQPQHF
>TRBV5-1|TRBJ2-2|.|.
TGCGCCAGCAGCTCCCAAACAGGGACCACCGGGGAGCTGTTTTTT
CASSSQTGTTGELFF
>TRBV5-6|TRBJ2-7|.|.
TGTGCCAGCAGTCCTGGCAGGGTCGGCGAGCAGTACTTC
CASSPGRVGEQYF
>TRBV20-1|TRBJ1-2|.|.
TGCAGTGCTAGCCCAGGGGAGGACTATGGCTACACCTTC
CSASPGEDYGYTF
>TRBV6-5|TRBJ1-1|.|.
TGTGCCAGCAGTTACTCGGGCGGACAGAGGAACACTGAAGCTTTCTTT
CASSYSGGQRNTEAFF
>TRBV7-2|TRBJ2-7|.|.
.
CASSFGQGSYEQYF
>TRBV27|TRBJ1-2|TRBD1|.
TGTGCCAGCAGGAGGACAGGGGGCCTCAACTATGGCTACACCTTC
CASRRTGGLNYGYTF
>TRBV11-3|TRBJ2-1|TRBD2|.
TGTGCCAGCAGCTTAGAGGGGAGGGCCCCACACAATGAGCAGTTCTTC
CASSLEGRAPHNEQFF
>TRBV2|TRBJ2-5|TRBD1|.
TGTGCCAGCACCGTCGGGACAGGGGGAGAGACCCAGTACTTC
CASTVGTGGETQYF
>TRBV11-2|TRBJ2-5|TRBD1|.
TGTGCCAGCAGCTACTACCCGGGACAGGGAGGGACCCAGTACTTC
CASSYYPGQGGTQYF
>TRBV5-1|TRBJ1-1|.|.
TGCGCCAGCAGCAAGAAGCCAGGGGCTTTGAACACTGAAGCTTTCTTT
CASSKKPGALNTEAFF
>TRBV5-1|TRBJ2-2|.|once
TGCGCCAGCAGCCGAACCGGGGATAACACCGGGGAGCTGTTTTTT
CASSRTGDNTGELFF
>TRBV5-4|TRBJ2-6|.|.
TGTGCCAGCAGCTTAGCTACGGGGGCCAACGTCCTGACTTTC
CASSLATGANVLTF
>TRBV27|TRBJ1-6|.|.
TGTGCCAGCAGTACAATTTCTCGCGGATCACCCCTCCACTTT
CASSTISRGSPLHF
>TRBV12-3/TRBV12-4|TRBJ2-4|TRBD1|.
TGTGCCAGCAGTGGGACAGGGGGCGCGAACATTCAGTACTTC
CASSGTGGANIQYF
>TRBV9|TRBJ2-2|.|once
TGTGCCAGCAGCGGTCCAGGGACCACCGGGGAGCTGTTTTTT
CASSGPGTTGELFF
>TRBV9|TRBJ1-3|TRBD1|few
TGTGCCAGCAGCCCCGGGGACAGCTCTGGAAACACCATATATTTT
CASSPGDSSGNTIYF
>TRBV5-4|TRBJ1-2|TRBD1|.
TGTGCCAGCAGCTGGGACAGGTCCTATGGCTACACCTTC
CASSWDRSYGYTF
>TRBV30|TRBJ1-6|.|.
TGTGCTGCGACCGGGATCTATAATTCACCCCTCCACTTT
CAATGIYNSPLHF
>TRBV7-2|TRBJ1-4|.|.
TGTGCCAGCAGCCTCGAAGGGGTTTTGCTGTTTTTT
CASSLEGVLLFF
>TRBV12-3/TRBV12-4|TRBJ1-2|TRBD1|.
TGTGCCAGCACCTTGGACAGGCGCCCGGGGGATGGCTACACCTTC
CASTLDRRPGDGYTF
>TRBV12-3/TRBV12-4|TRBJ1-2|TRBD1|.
TGTGCCAGCTTTCCCAGACCAGGGGGAGCTAACTATGGCTACACCTTC
CASFPRPGGANYGYTF
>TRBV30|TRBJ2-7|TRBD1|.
TGTGCCTGGAGTTCCTGGACAGGGGGCTTCGAGCAGTACTTC
CAWSSWTGGFEQYF
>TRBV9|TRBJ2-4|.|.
TGTGCCAGCAGCGTAGCTGGGGGAGCCAAAAACATTCAGTACTTC
CASSVAGGAKNIQYF
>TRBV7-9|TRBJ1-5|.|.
TGTGCCAGCAGCCCCAGTAGGGGCAATCAGCCCCAGCATTTT
CASSPSRGNQPQHF
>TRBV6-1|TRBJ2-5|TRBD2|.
TGTGCCAGCAGTGAAGCATTGGGGAGGGAGGGCCAGTACTTC
CASSEALGREGQYF
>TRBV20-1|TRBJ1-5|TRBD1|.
TGCAGTGCTGGACAGGGAAATCAGCCCCAGCATTTT
CSAGQGNQPQHF
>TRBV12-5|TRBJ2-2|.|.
TGTGCTAGCCAAAATCCTCCTTTCTTAACCGGGGAGCTGTTTTTT
CASQNPPFLTGELFF
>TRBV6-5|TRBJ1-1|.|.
TGTGCCAGCAGTTACTCGGGACACCTGAACACTGAAGCTTTCTTT
CASSYSGHLNTEAFF
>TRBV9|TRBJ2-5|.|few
TGTGCCAGCAGCGTCGACCCTAGGGAGACCCAGTACTTC
CASSVDPRETQYF
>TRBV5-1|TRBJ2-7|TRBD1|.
TGCGCCAGCAGCCCCACAGGGGGATCCTACGAGCAGTACTTC
CASSPTGGSYEQYF
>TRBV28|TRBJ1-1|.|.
TGTGCCAGCAGCGGAACAGAGAGAGGGAACACTGAAGCTTTCTTT
CASSGTERGNTEAFF
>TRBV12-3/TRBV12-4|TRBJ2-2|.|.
TGTGCCAGCAGTTTGGGATCCTACACCGGGGAGCTGTTTTTT
CASSLGSYTGELFF
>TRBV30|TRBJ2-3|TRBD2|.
TGTGCCTGGAGACTAGCGTCGGTCCCAGATACGCAGTATTTT
CAWRLASVPDTQYF
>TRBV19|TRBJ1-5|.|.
TGTGCCAGTAGTACCCAGATCAATCAGCCCCAGCATTTT
CASSTQINQPQHF
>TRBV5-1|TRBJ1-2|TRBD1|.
TGCGCCAGCAGCGAAGGGACAGGGGGCGGTGGCTACACCTTC
CASSEGTGGGGYTF
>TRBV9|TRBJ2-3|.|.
TGTGCCAGCAGCGTCGGATCAGGGGACACAGATACGCAGTATTTT
CASSVGSGDTDTQYF
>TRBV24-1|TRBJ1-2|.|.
TGTGCCACCAGTGATCAGGGCAGTGGCTACACCTTC
CATSDQGSGYTF
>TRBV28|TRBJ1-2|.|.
TGTGCCAGCAGTTTATTCGGGGGGAGCTACACCTTC
CASSLFGGSYTF